The TCR beta chain described here comes from a study of Ad26.COV2.S vaccination and SARS-CoV-2 variants. The repertoire was sequenced with immunoSEQ multiplex PCR; TCRdb's copy has only in-frame clones and lacks some. The table has 360,000 or so clones, about nine tenths seen once. Unmatched junction bases numbered 4, after V lost 2 bases and J lost 4 bases. The germline gives CDR1 KGHSH, CDR2 LQKENI. The length of the CDR3 is 15 residues. Treatment: 15 to 20 received Ad26.COV2.S at low or high dose, single or two shots; several received placebo; per-sample allocation not given. Following the first vaccine or placebo injection, samples were taken on day 63.

This clonotype was sampled from a person aged 18-60 years who received the Ad26.COV2.S COVID-19 vaccine or a placebo. Sequencing was performed on peripheral blood, taken in a trial of Ad26.COV2.S vaccine versus placebo. The chain joins TRBV18 to TRBJ2-2, with 7 bases fitting TRBD1. This chain's CDR3 is CASSPGTVSTGELFF. The CDR3, as DNA: TGTGCCAGCTCACCAGGGACAGTGAGCACCGGGGAGCTGTTTTTT. Together with reference TRBV18 and TRBJ2-2, the CDR3 gives the full variable domain: NAGVMQNPRHLVRRRGQEARLRCSPMKGHSHVYWYRQLPEEGLKFMVYLQKENIIDESGMPKERFSAEFPKEGPSILRIQQVVRGDSAAYFCASSPGTVSTGELFFGEGSRLTVL.